This T cell receptor beta chain was captured in a study of Graves' ophthalmopathy and Graves' hyperthyroidism. J was trimmed by 5 bases and V by 8 bases; bases with no gene match: 9. This CDR3 is built from 14 residues. Germline loops: CDR1 LNHDA, CDR2 SQIVND (reference sequence). Using RNA transcripts, the TCR beta CDR3 regions were amplified. First-round RT-PCR used HTBI primers; second-round multiplex PCR followed. In TCRdb, the multiplex PCR reads were re-called with MiXCR into one record per CDR3 protein. The sample yields 500,000 to 600,000 distinct CDR3 sequences, roughly 40% seen once. The sample comprised peripheral blood or thyroid tissue (not recorded which). The clonotype was recovered from an adult man with Graves' hyperthyroidism. The rearrangement uses TRBV19 and TRBJ1-5, with 7 positions matching TRBD1. DNA of the CDR3: TGTGCCAGTGGTGTGGGACAGTCGTATCAGCCCCAGCATTTT. This codes for CASGVGQSYQPQHF. Filled out from reference TRBV19 and TRBJ1-5, the complete variable domain reads DGGITQSPKYLFRKEGQNVTLSCEQNLNHDAMYWYRQDPGQGLRLIYYSQIVNDFQKGDIAEGYSVSREKKESFPLTVTSAQKNPTAFYLCASGVGQSYQPQHFGDGTRLSIL.